This T cell receptor beta chain was identified during a study of beta chain features in type 1 diabetes. Study information: The study found patients and healthy donors alike in age, gender and cell yields.

cDNA synthesis used the whole RNA isolate, giving expressed TCRB sequences. Sequencing used immunoSEQ multiplex PCR; TCRdb keeps in-frame clones, though not all of them. The repertoire includes 900,000 or so clones, under 20% of them detected once, and about 0.02% sits in the top ten. This clone has more than one count but fewer than ten. Its antigen is still unknown. Regarding the study as a whole: Researchers report that Type 1 diabetes patients had moderately but significantly shorter TCRB CDR3s across all four CD4+ subsets.

The source material was naive CD4+ T cells from blood. The TCR sequence derives from a woman under 30 in good health.

The CDR3 spells CASSGDYTVVGTQYF. For the CDR3, the DNA is TGTGCCAGCAGCGGGGACTATACGGTAGTTGGGACCCAGTACTTC. This chain connects TRBV5-5 to TRBJ2-5; 7 bases agree with TRBD2. V lost 4 bases to trimming and J lost 7 bases; unmatched junction nucleotides: 13. The germline V gene has CDR1 SGHKS and CDR2 YYEKEE (reference sequence). The CDR3 has 15 amino acids.